This T cell receptor (beta chain) was sequenced during a study of blood T cell repertoires in COVID-19. For the study at large: The origin of the acute and convalescent COVID-19 samples was the United States, Italy and Spain. From T cells, B-cell-depleted T cells, or PBMCs came the material, which was cDNA or gDNA.

Source study methods: How many nucleated cells were present was estimated from reference gene primer amplification. Libraries were prepared by immunoSEQ multiplex PCR; TCRdb keeps only in-frame clonotypes and omits some of them. Clone size and the V and J calls come from that table; the DNA yielded D and trimming. This repertoire shows 350,000 to 450,000 clones, about 87% found once; its top ten account for about 3%. The J segment lost 4 bases and the V segment lost 2 bases, leaving 6 bases of the junction unmatched. Germline-derived CDR1 and CDR2 are SQVTM and ANQGSEA. This CDR3 comprises 14 residues.

The sample consisted of peripheral blood. The genes are TRBV29-1 and TRBJ2-3; 7 bases match TRBD1. This TCR came from a human donor in a cohort sampled during active COVID-19. As DNA, the CDR3 is TGCAGCGTTGAACAGACAGGGTTGGCAGATACGCAGTATTTT. Amino acid sequence: CSVEQTGLADTQYF.